The 21 T cell receptor beta chains below were found in one sample sequenced in a study of Graves' ophthalmopathy and Graves' hyperthyroidism. TCR beta CDR3 amplification used RNA transcripts. The library came from an HTBI-primed first-round RT-PCR and a second-round multiplex PCR. TCRdb processed the multiplex PCR reads anew with MiXCR; each CDR3 protein has one entry. The sample consists of 350,000 to 400,000 distinct CDR3 sequences, about 17% of them appearing once. The sequencing input was peripheral blood. The receptors derive from a young woman with Graves' ophthalmopathy.

This clonotype has ten or more counts. The rearrangement joins TRBV7-2 to TRBJ2-6; 8 bases are shared with TRBD1. Germline V gene lookup returns CDR1 SGHTA and CDR2 FQGNSA. J lost 4 bases, V lost 0 bases, and 17 bases had no gene match. This CDR3 contains 21 residues. The CDR3 protein is CASSLAPISPGGFSGANVLTF. The CDR3 DNA sequence: TGTGCCAGCAGCTTAGCCCCCATCTCGCCAGGGGGCTTCTCGGGGGCCAACGTCCTGACTTTC.

In its sample, this clonotype was seen many times. The rearrangement links TRBV12-3 or TRBV12-4 to TRBJ2-7; 8 bases map to TRBD2. There are 14 residues in the CDR3. The trim removed 5 bases at V and 5 bases at J, leaving 8 bases unmatched. Written as DNA, the CDR3 is TGTGCCAGCAGTCGCGCCGGGGGGGATGACGAGCAGTACTTC. Protein sequence: CASSRAGGDDEQYF.

This clonotype was seen many times. The genes are TRBV20-1 and TRBJ1-1; 7 bases are a match to TRBD1. CDR3 length: 13 residues. From germline, CDR1 is DFQATT and CDR2 SNEGSKA (reference sequence). The V gene end was trimmed by 3 bases and the J gene end by 4 bases; junction bases not matched to a gene: 5. CDR3 amino acids: CSARGPGGTEAFF. For the CDR3, the DNA is TGCAGTGCTAGGGGGCCAGGGGGCACTGAAGCTTTCTTT.

This clonotype occurred many times. This sequence joins TRBV4-1 and TRBJ1-5, with no clear D. Looked up from germline, CDR1 is MGHRA and CDR2 is YSYEKL. There are 15 residues in the CDR3. V shed 4 bases and J shed 3 bases, with 13 bases lying between them. The chain's CDR3 is CASSPVDGINQPQHF. In nucleotides, the CDR3 is TGCGCCAGCAGCCCAGTGGACGGTATCAATCAGCCCCAGCATTTT.

In its sample, this clonotype was seen many times. J is TRBJ1-1 and V is TRBV7-8; D remains unclear. CDR1 is SGHVS and CDR2 is FQNEAQ in the germline V gene. The CDR3 runs to 14 residues. The V and J ends lost 1 base and 4 bases respectively, with 10 bases between them. CDR3 nucleotides: TGTGCCAGCAGCTTAGGGGCGGACCGCACTGAAGCTTTCTTT. This translates into CASSLGADRTEAFF. Full variable domain (missing parts from reference TRBV7-8 and TRBJ1-1): GAGVSQSPRYKVAKRGQDVALRCDPISGHVSLFWYQQALGQGPEFLTYFQNEAQLDKSGLPSDRFFAERPEGSVSTLKIQRTQQEDSAVYLCASSLGADRTEAFFGQGTRLTVV.

The chain links TRBV18 to TRBJ1-5, with 7 bases matching TRBD1. The ends lost 4 bases at V and 6 bases at J; junction bases unmatched: 15. CDR1 is KGHSH, CDR2 LQKENI, per germline. This CDR3 spans 17 amino acids. The DNA of the CDR3 is TGTGCCAGCTCACGAAGGGACAGTAAAATAGGGGGTCAGCCCCAGCATTTT. This sequence encodes CASSRRDSKIGGQPQHF.

This clonotype came up many times. The chain's CDR3 is CSARSGGDEKLFF. In nucleotides, the CDR3 is TGCAGTGCTAGATCCGGCGGGGATGAAAAACTGTTTTTT. J is TRBJ1-4 and V is TRBV20-1; D is ambiguous. V lost 2 bases to trimming and J lost 6 bases, with 10 bases between them. The CDR3 consists of 13 residues. Germline loops: CDR1 DFQATT, CDR2 SNEGSKA (reference sequence).

The CDR3 is CSVKPLPEQYF. CDR3 DNA: TGCAGTGTGAAGCCACTCCCCGAGCAGTACTTC. The chain is built from TRBV20-1 and TRBJ2-7; D gene ambiguous. The CDR3 has 11 residues. Germline CDR1 is DFQATT and CDR2 is SNEGSKA (reference sequence). Trimming took off 7 bases at V and 6 bases at J, with 13 bases between the two ends.

This clonotype has a count of ten or more. V gene TRBV7-3 combines with J gene TRBJ2-3; possibly TRBD2 for D (5 bases). CDR1 and CDR2 (germline): SGHTA, FQGTGA. The CDR3 totals 17 residues. V shed 4 bases and J shed 0 bases, with 17 bases lying between them. The CDR3 is CASSSAAGGLSTDTQYF. The DNA of the CDR3 is TGTGCCAGCAGCTCAGCCGCCGGCGGGCTTAGCACAGATACGCAGTATTTT.

The chain employs TRBV6-1 and TRBJ1-2, with TRBD1 identical over 10 bases. The ends lost 6 bases at V and 6 bases at J; junction bases unmatched: 7. Looked up from germline, CDR1 is MNHNS and CDR2 is SASEGT. The CDR3 runs 14 residues. Here the CDR3 reads CASRARGTGDGYTF. CDR3 bases: TGTGCCAGCAGGGCCCGCGGGACAGGGGATGGCTACACCTTC.

J is TRBJ1-1 and V is TRBV7-3, with a possible D match to TRBD1 (5 bases). CDR1 is SGHTA, CDR2 FQGTGA, per germline. CDR3 size: 14 residues. Trimming removed 5 bases at V and 4 bases at J, with 14 bases between. CDR3 DNA sequence: TGTGCCAGCAGCACCCAGGGTGACACCACTGAAGCTTTCTTT. It yields the protein CASSTQGDTTEAFF.

In its sample, this clonotype was seen many times. This chain uses TRBV6-1 with TRBJ1-2; 7 bases agree with TRBD1. The germline gives CDR1 MNHNS, CDR2 SASEGT. With 6 bases clipped from V and 12 bases from J, the junction kept 19 bases outside the gene matches. This CDR3 contains 15 residues. The CDR3, as DNA: TGTGCCAGCAGCCAAAGACAGGGCCTCCCATTTAAGAACACCTTC. Residues: CASSQRQGLPFKNTF.

In its sample, this clonotype was seen many times. The genes are TRBV12-3 or TRBV12-4 and TRBJ1-6; 10 nucleotides agree with TRBD1. CDR3 length: 17 amino acids. Trimming at V came to 5 bases and at J to 9 bases, leaving 13 bases not matched to a gene. This chain's CDR3 is CASSLRTGGGLVSPLHF. The CDR3 bases are TGTGCCAGCAGTCTAAGGACAGGGGGAGGCCTCGTTTCACCCCTCCACTTT.

This clonotype came up many times. The rearrangement links TRBV2 to TRBJ1-1; unclear D gene. The germline V gene has CDR1 SNHLY and CDR2 FYNNEI. CDR3 length: 15 amino acids. V lost 5 bases and J 2 bases, leaving 15 bases between the germline ends. CDR3 sequence reads: CASSSQPGKNTEAFF. For the CDR3, the DNA is TGTGCCAGCAGTTCCCAGCCTGGGAAAAACACTGAAGCTTTCTTT.

The table lists this clonotype with many counts. This chain links TRBV6-2 or TRBV6-3 with TRBJ2-5, with 14 bases that match TRBD2. Per the germline V gene, CDR1 is MNHEY and CDR2 is SVGEGT. V gave up 7 bases and J gave up 4 bases; unmatched junction bases: 11. This CDR3 spans 17 amino acids. CDR3 DNA sequence: TGTGCCAGCACCCAGACTAGCGGGAGGGCTTTCGGAGAGACCCAGTACTTC. Translating gives CASTQTSGRAFGETQYF.

This clonotype was detected many times. The chain has TRBV6-2 or TRBV6-3 and TRBJ1-1, with a possible D match to TRBD1 (5 bases). Germline-derived CDR1 and CDR2 are MNHEY and SVGEGT. Trimming took off 6 bases at V and 5 bases at J, with 13 bases between the two ends. The CDR3 has 13 amino acids. The CDR3 bases are TGTGCCAGCAGACGACCGACAGCAACTGAAGCTTTCTTT. Its translation is CASRRPTATEAFF.

V is TRBV20-1 and J is TRBJ1-2, with 7 positions matching TRBD1. Germline V gives CDR1 DFQATT, CDR2 SNEGSKA (reference sequence). V lost 1 base, J lost 3 bases, and 8 bases stayed unmatched. The CDR3 contains 15 residues. The CDR3 region is CSARVTGTAYYGYTF. CDR3 coding DNA: TGCAGTGCTAGAGTCACCGGGACAGCTTACTATGGCTACACCTTC.

This clonotype turned up a few times. V gene TRBV3-1 combines with J gene TRBJ2-5, with D uncertain. The CDR3 is made up of 15 amino acids. Per the germline V gene, CDR1 is LGHDT and CDR2 is YNNKEL (reference sequence). V lost 1 base, J lost 2 bases, and 11 bases lay in between. The CDR3 bases are TGTGCCAGCAGCCAAGTGGCAACGGTACAAGAGACCCAGTACTTC. Translation: CASSQVATVQETQYF.

Many counts were recorded for this clonotype. J is TRBJ2-7 and V is TRBV6-2 or TRBV6-3, with D perhaps assigned TRBD1 or TRBD2 (5 bases each). The CDR3 is made up of 14 amino acids. Germline assignment: CDR1 MNHEY and CDR2 SVGEGT. The V gene lost 7 bases and the J gene lost 0 bases, with 13 bases spanning the gap. This CDR3 is CASTLRGYSYEQYF. In DNA form, the CDR3 reads TGTGCCAGCACCTTACGGGGCTACTCCTACGAGCAGTACTTC.

This clonotype was recorded many times. V gene TRBV5-1 combines with J gene TRBJ2-7; D is tentatively TRBD1 or TRBD2 (5 bases each). The V gene's germline CDR1 is SGHRS and CDR2 YFSETQ. This CDR3 region has 16 residues. With 3 bases removed from V and 5 bases from J, the gap between germline ends came to 21 bases. The CDR3 nucleotides are TGCGCCAGCAGCTCATTATGGGTCGTTAGAGGGGACGAGCAGTACTTC. It encodes CASSSLWVVRGDEQYF.

The J gene is TRBJ1-1, the V gene TRBV12-3 or TRBV12-4; 8 bases are a match to TRBD1. After removal of 3 bases from V and 1 base from J, the junction contained 4 bases not matched to a gene. The CDR3 is 15 amino acids. The CDR3 sequence: CASSLTGVGNTEAFF. The CDR3 nucleotides read TGTGCCAGCAGTTTGACAGGGGTGGGGAACACTGAAGCTTTCTTT.